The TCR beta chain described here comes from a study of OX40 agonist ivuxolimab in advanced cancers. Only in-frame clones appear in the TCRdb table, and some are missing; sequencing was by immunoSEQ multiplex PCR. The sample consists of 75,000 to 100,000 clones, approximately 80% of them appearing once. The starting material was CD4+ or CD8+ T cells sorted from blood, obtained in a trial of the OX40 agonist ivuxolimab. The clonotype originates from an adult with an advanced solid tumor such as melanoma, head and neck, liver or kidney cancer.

The CDR3 spells CASRLLLYNEQFF. CDR3 DNA: TGTGCCAGCAGACTACTACTCTACAATGAGCAGTTCTTC. This chain joins TRBV7-2 and TRBJ2-1; D unresolved. This CDR3 is 13 amino acids long. Germline V CDR1 and CDR2: SGHTA, FQGNSA. The V and J ends lost 6 bases and 3 bases respectively, with 9 bases between them.